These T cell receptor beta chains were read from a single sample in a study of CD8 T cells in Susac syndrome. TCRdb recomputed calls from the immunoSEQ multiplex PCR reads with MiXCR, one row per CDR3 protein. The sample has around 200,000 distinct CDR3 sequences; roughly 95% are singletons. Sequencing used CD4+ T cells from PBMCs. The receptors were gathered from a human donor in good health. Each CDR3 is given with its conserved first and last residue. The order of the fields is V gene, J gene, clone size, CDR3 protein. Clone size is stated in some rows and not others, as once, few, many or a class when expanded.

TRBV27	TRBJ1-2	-	CASGPVYGYTF
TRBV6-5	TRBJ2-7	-	CASTKFGGWEQYF
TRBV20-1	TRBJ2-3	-	CSARDGQGARDTQYF
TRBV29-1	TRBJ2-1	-	CSVEGALSEGDEQFF
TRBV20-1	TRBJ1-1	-	CSARQGLGNTEAFF
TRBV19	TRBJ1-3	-	CASAGGPPGNTIYF
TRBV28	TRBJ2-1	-	CASSSPTGSSSYNEQFF
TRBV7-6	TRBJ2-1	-	CASSRRDGEQFF
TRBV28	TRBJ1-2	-	CASSRDNRGNYGYTF
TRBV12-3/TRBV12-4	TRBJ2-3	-	CASRGGVSTDTQYF
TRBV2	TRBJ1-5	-	CASTGQFNQPQHF
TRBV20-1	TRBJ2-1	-	CSARDPQNSSYNEQFF
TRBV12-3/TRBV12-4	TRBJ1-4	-	CASSRERLNEKLFF
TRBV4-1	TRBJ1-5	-	CASSQALRAAQHF
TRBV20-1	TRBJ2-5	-	CSAPGTPATQYF
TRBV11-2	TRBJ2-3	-	CASSLVPGGVTDTQYF
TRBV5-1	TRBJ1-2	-	CASSLGQGDGYTF
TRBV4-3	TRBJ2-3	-	CASSQDRESTRKYF
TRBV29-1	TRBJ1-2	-	CSAGFPEGGYTF
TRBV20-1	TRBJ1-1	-	CSARQQGTEAFF
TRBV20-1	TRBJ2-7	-	CSAMRQGRSEQYF
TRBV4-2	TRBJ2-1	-	CASSQVGAGGPGGGHNEQFF
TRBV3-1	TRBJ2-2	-	CASSQVRTSVELFF
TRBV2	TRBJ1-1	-	CASSQGEGTEAFF
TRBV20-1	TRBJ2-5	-	CSAPLGQSGRETQYF
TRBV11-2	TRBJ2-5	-	CASSLAVTGETQYF
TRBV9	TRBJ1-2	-	CASSMGNYGYTF
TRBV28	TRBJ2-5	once	CASSPLFSVVLQETQYF
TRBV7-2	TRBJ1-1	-	CASSLGQVLVAFF
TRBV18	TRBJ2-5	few	CASSPDQETQYF
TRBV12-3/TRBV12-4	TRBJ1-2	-	CASSMIGGGPYGYTF
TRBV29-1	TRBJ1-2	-	CSVALVWGGYYYGYTF
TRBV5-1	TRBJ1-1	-	CASSLRPSNTEAFF
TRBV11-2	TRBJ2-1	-	CASSLMRGTYNEQFF
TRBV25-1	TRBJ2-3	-	CASSVYGGTDTQYF
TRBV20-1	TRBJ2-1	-	CSPKGASYNEQFF
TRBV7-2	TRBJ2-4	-	CASSPGGGRAKNIQYF
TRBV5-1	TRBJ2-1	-	CASSPFASGSMNEQFF
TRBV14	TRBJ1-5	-	CASSTDIDQPQHF
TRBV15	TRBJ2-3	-	CATSRTGQGTDTQYF
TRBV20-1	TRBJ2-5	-	CSARSPAGGLQETQYF
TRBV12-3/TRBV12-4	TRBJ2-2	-	CASSLPSGRFGAGELFF
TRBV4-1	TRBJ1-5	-	CASSQDSGDHQPQHF
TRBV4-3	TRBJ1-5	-	CASSQDRESPWHQPQHF